This TCR beta chain was identified in a study of molecular identifiers for immune sequencing clone quantification. On the study more broadly: Replicate experiments divided RNA from 20,000 or 100,000 naive CD8 cells into five parts and sequenced four.

TCRdb reprocessed the PCR reads with MiXCR, giving one entry per CDR3 protein. Among about 640,000 distinct CDR3 sequences, just under 20% were seen once, and the ten largest hold around 0.86%. In this sample, this clonotype turned up a few times. Its antigen is unknown. Findings and caveats of the study: Should identical TCR molecules share a barcode, the sizes of highly expanded clones could be underestimated. For effector cells, clones above 20 RNA copies held over 98% of molecules; for naive cells, under 1%.

The TCR originated in a human donor in good health. Some libraries in this study had Jurkat cell RNA spiked in. The sequenced sample consisted of naive CD8+ T cells from blood, with Jurkat cell RNA spiked in. As to subset: FACS-sorted CD8+CD4-CCR7+CD45RA+ naive T cells.

The CDR3 here is CASTKTSGDVETQYF. CDR3 in DNA: TGTGCCAGTACAAAAACCTCGGGGGACGTAGAGACCCAGTACTTC. V gene TRBV19 combines with J gene TRBJ2-5, with D possibly TRBD2 on 6 matching bases. Germline CDR1 and CDR2: LNHDA and SQIVND (reference sequence). V was trimmed by 7 bases and J by 4 bases, leaving 19 bases between them. CDR3 length: 15 amino acids.